The T cell receptor beta chain under discussion was sequenced for a study of CD8 T cells in ankylosing spondylitis. This clonotype was seen ten or more times. TCRdb ran MiXCR on the 5' RACE reads and lists one entry per CDR3 protein. The table has around 230,000 distinct CDR3 sequences, 8.2% seen once; the top ten hold more than 4%. This CDR3 spans 16 amino acids. Germline-derived CDR1 and CDR2 are KGHDR and SFDVKD. V shed 3 bases and J 3 bases; nucleotides not matched to a gene: 3. This clonotype was sampled from a female donor with ankylosing spondylitis or in good health (not recorded which). The chain combines TRBV24-1 with TRBJ2-2; TRBD1 agrees at 10 bases. The source material was blood, either unsorted or a sorted T cell fraction (not recorded which). The CDR3 DNA sequence: TGTGCCACCAGTGATGGGACAGGGGTGGACACCGGGGAGCTGTTTTTT. It translates to CATSDGTGVDTGELFF.